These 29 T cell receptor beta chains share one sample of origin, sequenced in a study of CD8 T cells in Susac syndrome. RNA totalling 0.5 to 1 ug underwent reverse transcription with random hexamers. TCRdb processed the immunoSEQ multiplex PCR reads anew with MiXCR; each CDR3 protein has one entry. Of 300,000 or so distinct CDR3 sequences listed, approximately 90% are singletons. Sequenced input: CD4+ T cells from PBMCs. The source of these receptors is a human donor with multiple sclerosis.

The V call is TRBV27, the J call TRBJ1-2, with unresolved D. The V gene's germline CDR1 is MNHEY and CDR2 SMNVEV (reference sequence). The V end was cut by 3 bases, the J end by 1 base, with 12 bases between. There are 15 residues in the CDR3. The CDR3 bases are TGTGCCAGCAGTTTGAAAGGGTGGGGTAACTATGGCTACACCTTC. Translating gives CASSLKGWGNYGYTF.

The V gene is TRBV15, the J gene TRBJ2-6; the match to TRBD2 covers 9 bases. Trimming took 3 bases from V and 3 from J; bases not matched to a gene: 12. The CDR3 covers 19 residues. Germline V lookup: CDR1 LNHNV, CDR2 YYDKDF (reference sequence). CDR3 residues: CATSSGQGGRAGGANVLTF. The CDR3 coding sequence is TGTGCCACCAGCAGTGGACAAGGCGGGAGGGCGGGTGGGGCCAACGTCCTGACTTTC.

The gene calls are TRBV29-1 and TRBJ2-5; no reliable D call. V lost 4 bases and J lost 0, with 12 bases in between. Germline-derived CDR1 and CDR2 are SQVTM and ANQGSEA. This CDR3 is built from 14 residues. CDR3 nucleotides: TGCAGCGTTGGAACGGCGATCTACCAAGAGACCCAGTACTTC. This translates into CSVGTAIYQETQYF.

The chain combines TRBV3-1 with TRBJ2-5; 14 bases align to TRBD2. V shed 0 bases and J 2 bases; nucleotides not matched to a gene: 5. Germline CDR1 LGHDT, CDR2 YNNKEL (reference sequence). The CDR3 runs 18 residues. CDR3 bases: TGTGCCAGCAGCCAAGACAAGGGACTAGCGGGGGCACAAGAGACCCAGTACTTC. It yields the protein CASSQDKGLAGAQETQYF.

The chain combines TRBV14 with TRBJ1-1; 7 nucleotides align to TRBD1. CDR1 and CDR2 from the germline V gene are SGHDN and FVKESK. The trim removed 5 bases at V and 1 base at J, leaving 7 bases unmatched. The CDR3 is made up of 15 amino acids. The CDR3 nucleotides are TGTGCCAGCAGCTCCTGGGGACAGTCGAACACTGAAGCTTTCTTT. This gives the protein CASSSWGQSNTEAFF. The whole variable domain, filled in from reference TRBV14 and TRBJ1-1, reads EAGVTQFPSHSVIEKGQTVTLRCDPISGHDNLYWYRRVMGKEIKFLLHFVKESKQDESGMPNNRFLAERTGGTYSTLKVQPAELEDSGVYFCASSSWGQSNTEAFFGQGTRLTVV.

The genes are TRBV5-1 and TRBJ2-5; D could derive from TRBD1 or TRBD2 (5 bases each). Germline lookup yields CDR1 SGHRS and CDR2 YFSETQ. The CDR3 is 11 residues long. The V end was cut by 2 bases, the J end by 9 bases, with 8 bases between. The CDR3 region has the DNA TGCGCCAGCAGCTTAGGGACCGCCCAGTACTTC. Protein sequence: CASSLGTAQYF.

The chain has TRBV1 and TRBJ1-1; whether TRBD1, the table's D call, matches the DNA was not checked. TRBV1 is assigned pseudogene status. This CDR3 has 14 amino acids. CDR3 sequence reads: CTSSQDKGDTEAFF. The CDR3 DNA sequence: TGCACCAGCAGCCAAGATAAGGGGGACACTGAAGCTTTCTTT.

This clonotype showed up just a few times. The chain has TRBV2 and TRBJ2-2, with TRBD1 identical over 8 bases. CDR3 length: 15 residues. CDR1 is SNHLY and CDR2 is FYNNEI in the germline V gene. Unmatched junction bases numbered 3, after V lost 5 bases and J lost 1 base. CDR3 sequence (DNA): TGTGCCAGCAGTCGGGACAGGCTGAACACCGGGGAGCTGTTTTTT. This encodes CASSRDRLNTGELFF. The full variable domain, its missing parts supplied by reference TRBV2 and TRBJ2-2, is EPEVTQTPSHQVTQMGQEVILRCVPISNHLYFYWYRQILGQKVEFLVSFYNNEISEKSEIFDDQFSVERPDGSNFTLKIRSTKLEDSAMYFCASSRDRLNTGELFFGEGSRLTVL.

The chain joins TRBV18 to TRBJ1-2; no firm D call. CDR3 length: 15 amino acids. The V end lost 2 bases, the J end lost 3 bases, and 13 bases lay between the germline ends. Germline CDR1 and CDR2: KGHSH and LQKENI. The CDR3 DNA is TGTGCCAGCTCACCATTACCGGCAGACCACTATGGCTACACCTTC. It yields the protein CASSPLPADHYGYTF.

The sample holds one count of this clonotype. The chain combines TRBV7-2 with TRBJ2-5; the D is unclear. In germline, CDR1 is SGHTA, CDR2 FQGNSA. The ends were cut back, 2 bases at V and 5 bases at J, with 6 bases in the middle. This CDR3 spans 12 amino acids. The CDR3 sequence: CASSLFTETQYF. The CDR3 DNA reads TGTGCCAGCAGCTTATTTACGGAGACCCAGTACTTC.

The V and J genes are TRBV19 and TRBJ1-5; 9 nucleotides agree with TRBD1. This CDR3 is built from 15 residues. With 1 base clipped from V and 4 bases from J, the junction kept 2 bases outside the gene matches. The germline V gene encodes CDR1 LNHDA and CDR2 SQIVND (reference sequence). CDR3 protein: CASSIGDRGNQPQHF. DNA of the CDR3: TGTGCCAGTAGTATAGGAGACAGGGGGAATCAGCCCCAGCATTTT.

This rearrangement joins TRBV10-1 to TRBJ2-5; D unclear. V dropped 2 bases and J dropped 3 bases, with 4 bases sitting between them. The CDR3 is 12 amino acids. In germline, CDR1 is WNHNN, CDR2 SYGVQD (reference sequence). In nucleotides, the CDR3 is TGCGCCAGCAGTGAGATAAAAGAGACCCAGTACTTC. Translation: CASSEIKETQYF.

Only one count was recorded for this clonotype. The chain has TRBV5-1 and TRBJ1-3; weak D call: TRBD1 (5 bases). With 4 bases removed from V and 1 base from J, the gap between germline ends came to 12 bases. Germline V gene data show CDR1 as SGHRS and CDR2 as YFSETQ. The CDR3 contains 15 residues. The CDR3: CASSQDGHSGNTIYF. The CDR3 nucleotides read TGCGCCAGCAGCCAGGACGGACATTCTGGAAACACCATATATTTT.

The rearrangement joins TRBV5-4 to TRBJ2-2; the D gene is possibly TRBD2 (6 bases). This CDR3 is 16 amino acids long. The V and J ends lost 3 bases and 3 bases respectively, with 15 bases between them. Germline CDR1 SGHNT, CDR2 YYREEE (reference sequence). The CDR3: CASSSSAGRHTGELFF. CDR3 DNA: TGTGCCAGCAGCTCCTCGGCGGGACGACACACCGGGGAGCTGTTTTTT.

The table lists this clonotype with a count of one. CDR3 sequence reads: CASVQGPGNTIYF. CDR3 coding DNA: TGTGCCTCAGTACAGGGTCCTGGAAACACCATATATTTT. The chain is built from TRBV19 and TRBJ1-3; possible D gene TRBD1, 6 bases. There are 13 residues in the CDR3. CDR1 and CDR2 from the germline V gene are LNHDA and SQIVND (reference sequence). V was pared by 11 bases and J by 2 bases, with 13 bases between.

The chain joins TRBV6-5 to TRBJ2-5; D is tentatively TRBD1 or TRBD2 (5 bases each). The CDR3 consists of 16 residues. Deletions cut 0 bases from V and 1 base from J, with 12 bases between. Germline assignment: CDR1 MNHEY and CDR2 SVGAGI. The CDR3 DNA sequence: TGTGCCAGCAGTTACTCGATGGGGGACCCCCAAGAGACCCAGTACTTC. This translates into CASSYSMGDPQETQYF.

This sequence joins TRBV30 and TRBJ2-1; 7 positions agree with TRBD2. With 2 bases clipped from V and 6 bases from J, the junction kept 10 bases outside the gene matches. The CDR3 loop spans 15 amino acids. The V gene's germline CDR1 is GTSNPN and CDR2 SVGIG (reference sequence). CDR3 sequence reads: CAWSQMRGRVNEQFF. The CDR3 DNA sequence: TGTGCCTGGAGTCAGATGCGGGGGAGGGTCAATGAGCAGTTCTTC.

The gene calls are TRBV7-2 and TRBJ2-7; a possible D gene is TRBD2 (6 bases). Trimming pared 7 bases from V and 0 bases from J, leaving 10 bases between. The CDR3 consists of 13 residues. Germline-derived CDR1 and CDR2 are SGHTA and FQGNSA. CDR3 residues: CASNGGSSYEQYF. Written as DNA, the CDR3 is TGTGCCAGCAACGGAGGGAGCTCCTACGAGCAGTACTTC.

The CDR3 spells CASSRVGQGSSGELFF. As DNA, the CDR3 is TGCGCCAGCAGCCGTGTAGGACAGGGGAGTTCCGGGGAGCTGTTTTTT. V is TRBV4-1 and J is TRBJ2-2; 9 positions match TRBD1. Trimming removed 4 bases from V and 6 bases from J; junction bases left unmatched: 9. The germline CDR1 and CDR2 sequences are MGHRA and YSYEKL. There are 16 residues in the CDR3.

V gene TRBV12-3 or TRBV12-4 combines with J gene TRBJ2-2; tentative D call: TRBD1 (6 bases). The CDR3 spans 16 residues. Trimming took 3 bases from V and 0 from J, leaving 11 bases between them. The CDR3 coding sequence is TGTGCCAGCAGTTTTTTGACAGGCGCGAACACCGGGGAGCTGTTTTTT. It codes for CASSFLTGANTGELFF.

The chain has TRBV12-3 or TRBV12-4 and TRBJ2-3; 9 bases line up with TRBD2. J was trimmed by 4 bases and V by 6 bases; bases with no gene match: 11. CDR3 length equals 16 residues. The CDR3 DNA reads TGTGCCAGCAGCTCGACCCTTAGCGGGGGAGCAGATACGCAGTATTTT. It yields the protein CASSSTLSGGADTQYF.

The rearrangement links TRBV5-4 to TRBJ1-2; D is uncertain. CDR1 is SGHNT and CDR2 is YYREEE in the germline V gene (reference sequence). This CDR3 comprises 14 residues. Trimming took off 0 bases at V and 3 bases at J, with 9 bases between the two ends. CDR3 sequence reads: CASSLVSRHYGYTF. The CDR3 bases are TGTGCCAGCAGCTTGGTCTCGAGGCACTATGGCTACACCTTC.

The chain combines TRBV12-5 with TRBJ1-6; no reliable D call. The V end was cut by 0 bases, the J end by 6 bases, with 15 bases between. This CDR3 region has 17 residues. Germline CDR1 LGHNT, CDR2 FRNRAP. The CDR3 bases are TGTGCTAGTGGTTTGGTACGGGAGGGTAAGCGTAATTCACCCCTCCACTTT. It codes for CASGLVREGKRNSPLHF.

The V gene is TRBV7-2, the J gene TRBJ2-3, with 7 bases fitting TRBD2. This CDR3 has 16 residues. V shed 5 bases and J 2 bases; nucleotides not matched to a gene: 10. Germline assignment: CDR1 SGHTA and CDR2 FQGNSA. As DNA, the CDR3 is TGTGCCAGCAGCGTGGGAGCGGGACTTACCACAGATACGCAGTATTTT. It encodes CASSVGAGLTTDTQYF.

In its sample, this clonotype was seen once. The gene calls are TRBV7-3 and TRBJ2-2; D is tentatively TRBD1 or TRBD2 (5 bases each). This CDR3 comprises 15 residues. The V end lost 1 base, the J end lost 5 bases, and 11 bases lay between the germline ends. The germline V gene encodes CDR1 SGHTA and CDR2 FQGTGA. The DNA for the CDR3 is TGTGCCAGCAGCTTAAAGGGGCGCGGGACCGGGGAGCTGTTTTTT. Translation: CASSLKGRGTGELFF.

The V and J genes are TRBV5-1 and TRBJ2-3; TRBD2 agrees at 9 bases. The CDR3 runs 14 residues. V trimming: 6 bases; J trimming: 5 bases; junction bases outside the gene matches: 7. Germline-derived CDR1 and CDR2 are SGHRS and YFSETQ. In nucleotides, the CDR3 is TGCGCCAGCAAACTAGCGGGTTCGGGAGATACGCAGTATTTT. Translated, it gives CASKLAGSGDTQYF.

CDR3 bases: TGTGCCAGCAGCTGGAACAGCCTTACCGGGGAGCTGTTTTTT. Translated: CASSWNSLTGELFF. The chain has TRBV3-1 and TRBJ2-2, with D uncertain. Trimming removed 5 bases at V and 5 bases at J, with 12 bases between. Germline V lookup: CDR1 LGHDT, CDR2 YNNKEL (reference sequence). CDR3 length: 14 amino acids. Full variable domain (missing parts from reference TRBV3-1 and TRBJ2-2): DTAVSQTPKYLVTQMGNDKSIKCEQNLGHDTMYWYKQDSKKFLKIMFSYNNKELIINETVPNRFSPKSPDKAHLNLHINSLELGDSAVYFCASSWNSLTGELFFGEGSRLTVL.

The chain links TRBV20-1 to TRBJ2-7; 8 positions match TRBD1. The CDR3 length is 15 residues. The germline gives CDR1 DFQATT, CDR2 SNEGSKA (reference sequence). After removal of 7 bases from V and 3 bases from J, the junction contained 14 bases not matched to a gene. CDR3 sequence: CSVTRTGTGDYEQYF. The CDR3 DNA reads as TGCAGTGTCACACGGACCGGGACAGGTGACTACGAGCAGTACTTC.

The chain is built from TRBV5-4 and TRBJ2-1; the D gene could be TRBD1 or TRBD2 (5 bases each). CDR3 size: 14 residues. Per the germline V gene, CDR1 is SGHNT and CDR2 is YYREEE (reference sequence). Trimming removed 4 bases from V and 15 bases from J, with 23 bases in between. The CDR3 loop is CASSPPEGRGERFF. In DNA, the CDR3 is TGTGCCAGCAGCCCGCCCGAGGGACGGGGAGAAAGGTTCTTC.